This note documents a single T cell receptor (beta chain) sequence. This is likely a read error, given that the CDR3 carries no conserved phenylalanine or tryptophan at its end. The sample belongs to a study of glioma-infiltrating T cells. Losses at the gene ends were 2 bases for V and 5 bases for J; bases not matched to a gene: 5. CDR3 length: 16 residues. The germline V gene encodes CDR1 MGHRA and CDR2 YSYEKL. Using RNA template, CDR3s of TCR alpha and beta were amplified with iRepertoire arm-PCR. One-step reverse transcription and amplification started from around 100-400 ng of tissue mRNA or PBMC total RNA. TCRdb recomputed calls from the multiplex PCR reads with MiXCR, one row per CDR3 protein. This sample yields under 200,000 distinct CDR3 sequences, of which around 40% are seen a single time; roughly 5.4% belongs to the top ten.

The source of this sequence is a human donor with low-grade glioma or glioblastoma, undergoing nonglioma brain surgery, or in good health (not recorded which). Sequencing was carried out using glioma tissue, nonneoplastic brain tissue, or PBMCs (not recorded which). The chain combines TRBV4-1 with TRBJ2-5, with TRBD2 matching over 13 bases. The CDR3 region is CASSQLGLAGSETQYY. As DNA, the CDR3 is TGCGCCAGCAGCCAACTGGGACTAGCGGGAAGCGAGACCCAGTACTAC.